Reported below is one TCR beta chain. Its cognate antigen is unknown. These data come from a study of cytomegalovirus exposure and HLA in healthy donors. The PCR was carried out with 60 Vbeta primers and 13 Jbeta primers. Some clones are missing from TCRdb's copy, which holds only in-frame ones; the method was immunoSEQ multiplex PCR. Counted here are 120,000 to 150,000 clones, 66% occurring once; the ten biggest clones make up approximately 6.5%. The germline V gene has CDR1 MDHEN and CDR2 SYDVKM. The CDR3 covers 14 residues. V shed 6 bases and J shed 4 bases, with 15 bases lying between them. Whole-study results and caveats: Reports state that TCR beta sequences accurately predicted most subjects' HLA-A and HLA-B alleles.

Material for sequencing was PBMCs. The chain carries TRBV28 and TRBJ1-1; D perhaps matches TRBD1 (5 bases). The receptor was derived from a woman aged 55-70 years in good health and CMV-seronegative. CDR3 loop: CASRPLAQGTEAFF. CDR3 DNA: TGTGCCAGCAGGCCTCTTGCGCAGGGCACTGAAGCTTTCTTT.